This TCR beta chain was captured in a study of blood T cells in healthy people across ages. Through a sample-barcoded 5' primer and a J-beta primer mix, a second PCR was run for roughly 7 to 12 cycles. TCRdb reanalysed the 5' RACE reads using MiXCR and keeps one entry per CDR3 protein. The repertoire holds roughly 800,000 distinct CDR3 sequences, with roughly 26% as singletons. The germline V gene has CDR1 LNHDA and CDR2 SQIVND (reference sequence). This CDR3 has 15 amino acids. Findings and caveats of the study: Strong correlation existed between TCR beta diversity and naive T cell percentage. There was no known CMV status for donors, so expanded clonotype changes were possibly confounded.

This clonotype appeared a few times. Its antigen is currently unknown. The data also belong to a second study, concerning T cells of mothers and their children. Turning to that study: Reverse transcription into cDNA received all extracted RNA, at approximately 1.5 ug per 15 ul.

V is TRBV19 and J is TRBJ2-5; no firm D call. With the DNA end fitting TRBJ2-1 better, the J assignment may be wrong. The sample taken for sequencing was blood. The sequence derives from a boy younger than 18 in good health. In DNA, the CDR3 is TGTGCCAGTAGTATAGATCGAGACCGCCTGGATGAGCAGTTCTTC. It specifies CASSIDRDRLDEQFF.